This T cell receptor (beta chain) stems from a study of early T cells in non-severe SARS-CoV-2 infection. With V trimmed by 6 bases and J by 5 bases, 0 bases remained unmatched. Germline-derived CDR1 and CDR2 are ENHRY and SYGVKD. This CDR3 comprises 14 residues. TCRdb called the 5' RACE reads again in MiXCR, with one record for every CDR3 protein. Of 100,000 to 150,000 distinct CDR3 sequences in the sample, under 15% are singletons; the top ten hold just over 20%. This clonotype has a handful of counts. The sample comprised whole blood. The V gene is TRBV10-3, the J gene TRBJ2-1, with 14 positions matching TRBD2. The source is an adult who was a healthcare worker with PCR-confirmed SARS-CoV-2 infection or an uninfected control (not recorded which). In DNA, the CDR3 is TGTGCCATCAGGACTAGCGGGGGGGACAATGAGCAGTTCTTC. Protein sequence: CAIRTSGGDNEQFF.